The rows below give T cell receptor beta chains drawn from one sample of a study of cytomegalovirus exposure and HLA in healthy donors. Measured with immunoSEQ multiplex PCR; TCRdb has only the in-frame clones, and not every one. The repertoire holds roughly 100,000 clones, with 76% as singletons. Material: PBMCs. These receptors came from a man aged 40-49 years in good health and CMV-seronegative. CDR3s include the opening cysteine and the closing phenylalanine or tryptophan. The order of the fields is V gene, clone size, D gene, J gene, CDR3 DNA, CDR3 protein. A D gene is named only where the DNA matches it firmly. Clone size is not always given. Where it is, it says once, few, many or a class for expanded clones.

>TRBV15|.|TRBD2|TRBJ2-5
TGTGCCACCAGCAGGGAGACTAGCGGGGTGCTTCGGGGGGAGACCCAGTACTTC
CATSRETSGVLRGETQYF
>TRBV2|once|.|TRBJ2-1
TGTGCCAGCAGCTTACAGGGTAATGAGCAGTTCTTC
CASSLQGNEQFF
>TRBV27|.|.|TRBJ2-6
TGTGCCAGCAGTTTAAGGCAGGGAAACCCTGGGGCCAACGTCCTGACTTTC
CASSLRQGNPGANVLTF
>TRBV27|.|TRBD1|TRBJ1-1
TGTGCCGTAAGGGGGCAGGGTGCTCTTGAAGCTTTCTTT
CAVRGQGALEAFF
>TRBV7-3|.|TRBD2|TRBJ2-5
TGTGCCAGCAGCCGAAGCGGGGAAGAGACCCAGTACTTC
CASSRSGEETQYF
>TRBV1|.|.|TRBJ2-1
TGCACCAGCAGCCAAGCCTATGAGCAGTTCTTC
CTSSQAYEQFF
>TRBV11-3|few|.|TRBJ2-1
TGTGCCAGCAGCTTAATGGGCGGAAGCCCTAGCGACCTCTACAATGAGCAGTTCTTC
CASSLMGGSPSDLYNEQFF
>TRBV19|.|.|TRBJ1-2
TGTGCCAGTAGTACCCCTACAGGGAGAGGTGGCTACACCTTC
CASSTPTGRGGYTF
>TRBV6-5|.|TRBD1|TRBJ2-7
TGTGCCAGCAGTTACGCTAGGGACAGCTCCTACGAGCAGTACTTC
CASSYARDSSYEQYF
>TRBV6-1|few|.|TRBJ1-2
TGTGCCAGTCCCGCGGGGAGGAATTTCTATGGCTACACCTTC
CASPAGRNFYGYTF
>TRBV2|once|.|TRBJ1-5
TGTGCCAGCAGTGAAGCGAGCCAGGTTCGGCAGCCCCAGCATTTT
CASSEASQVRQPQHF
>TRBV14|once|TRBD1|TRBJ2-5
TGTGCCAGCAGCCAAGTAGAAGCGGACAGGGCCTTGGAGACCCAGTACTTC
CASSQVEADRALETQYF
>TRBV10-2|.|.|TRBJ1-1
TGCGCCAGCAGTGAGGGTCGCAGCAAGGGGGCTTTCTTT
CASSEGRSKGAFF
>TRBV28|few|TRBD1|TRBJ2-1
TGTGCCAGCAGTCCGGGGACAGGGGTCAATGAGCAGTTCTTC
CASSPGTGVNEQFF
>TRBV5-4|.|TRBD1|TRBJ1-1
TGTGCCAGCAGCAGAACAGGGGGCCTACGGAACACTGAAGCTTTCTTT
CASSRTGGLRNTEAFF
>TRBV7-2|.|.|TRBJ1-1
TGTGCCAGCAGCTTCGGAGATAGGAGGAACACTGAAGCTTTCTTT
CASSFGDRRNTEAFF
>TRBV9|.|.|TRBJ1-2
TGTGCCAGCAGCCCGATGGACAGACCTCACTATGGCTACACCTTC
CASSPMDRPHYGYTF
>TRBV6-5|.|.|TRBJ1-1
TGTGCCAGCAGTTACGGGCAGGGGAGTACTGAAGCTTTCTTT
CASSYGQGSTEAFF
>TRBV5-6|.|TRBD2|TRBJ2-1
TGTGCCAGCAGCTTGGGGGCTAGCGGGGGGGCTGGTGAGCAGTTCTTC
CASSLGASGGAGEQFF
>TRBV30|.|.|TRBJ1-5
TGTGCCTGGAGTGTAAAGGGGTCATCCAATCAGCCCCAGCATTTT
CAWSVKGSSNQPQHF
>TRBV5-1|once|TRBD2|TRBJ2-5
TGCGCCAGCAGCTTGGCCAATAGCGGGGGGGCCTGGGAGACCCAGTACTTC
CASSLANSGGAWETQYF
>TRBV10-3|once|TRBD2|TRBJ2-1
TGTGCCATCAGCCTAAGCGGGGGGGCTAACAATGAGCAGTTCTTC
CAISLSGGANNEQFF
>TRBV7-2|once|TRBD2|TRBJ2-1
TGTGCCAGCAGCCTCGGACTAGCGGGGGGGTACAATGAGCAGTTCTTC
CASSLGLAGGYNEQFF
>TRBV5-4|.|TRBD1|TRBJ2-1
TGTGCCAGCAGAAGGACAGGGTCGGACGAGCAGTTCTTC
CASRRTGSDEQFF
>TRBV5-4|.|TRBD1|TRBJ2-1
TGTGCCAGCAGCGCCTTGCGGGGACAGGACAATGAGCAGTTCTTC
CASSALRGQDNEQFF
>TRBV19|.|TRBD2|TRBJ2-1
TGTGCCAGTAGTATTAGGGTTAGCGGGGGGGTATATGAGCAGTTCTTC
CASSIRVSGGVYEQFF
>TRBV5-1|once|TRBD2|TRBJ2-6
TGCGCCAGCAGCTTGGGCGGGGGGCTGAGTGGGGCCAACGTCCTGACTTTC
CASSLGGGLSGANVLTF
>TRBV2|.|.|TRBJ1-1
TGTGCCAGCAGTGCTCAGGGTCAGTGGGCTGAAGCTTTCTTT
CASSAQGQWAEAFF
>TRBV28|.|.|TRBJ1-2
TGTGCCAGCAGTTTCGAGGATCATGGCTACACCTTC
CASSFEDHGYTF
>TRBV6-5|once|.|TRBJ2-6
TGTGCCAGCAGAGACCAGGCCGCTGGGGCCAACGTCCTGACTTTC
CASRDQAAGANVLTF
>TRBV11-2|few|TRBD1|TRBJ2-3
TGTGCCAGCAGTTTCGGACAGGCAGGCACAGATACGCAGTATTTT
CASSFGQAGTDTQYF
>TRBV14|.|TRBD2|TRBJ2-1
TGTGCCAGCAGGCCTAGCGGGGGGCCCCTAAATGAGCAGTTCTTC
CASRPSGGPLNEQFF
>TRBV10-1|once|TRBD2|TRBJ2-5
TGCGCCAGCAGTGATCTACAGGGACTAGCGGAACAAGAGACCCAGTACTTC
CASSDLQGLAEQETQYF
>TRBV15|.|.|TRBJ1-4
TGTGCCACCAGCCAAGACAGGTCCACACTGTTTTTT
CATSQDRSTLFF
>TRBV5-4|.|TRBD2|TRBJ2-2
TGTGCCAGCAGCTTGGTTCAGCGGGGGGGGTACACCGGGGAGCTGTTTTTT
CASSLVQRGGYTGELFF
>TRBV11-1|.|.|TRBJ2-5
TGTGCCAGCAGCCGATTGACAGACTTTAAAGAGACCCAGTACTTC
CASSRLTDFKETQYF
>TRBV29-1|.|.|TRBJ1-1
TGCAGCGATCGGGATGCAATCGCTGAAGCTTTCTTT
CSDRDAIAEAFF
>TRBV7-9|.|.|TRBJ1-5
TGTGCCAGCAGCTTAGATCCCAGACAGCCCCAGCATTTT
CASSLDPRQPQHF